The sequence of this T cell receptor (beta chain) was determined in a study of technical replicates of blood from a few donors. J gave up 0 bases and V 6 bases, and 4 bases lay outside the gene matches. This CDR3 spans 14 amino acids. Germline V gene lookup returns CDR1 LGHNA and CDR2 YNFKEQ. Here immunoSEQ multiplex PCR was the method, and the copy in TCRdb shows in-frame clones only, minus some. Of 50,000 to 65,000 clones listed, 92% were seen once; the top ten hold about 4.5%. Sequencing was carried out using PBMCs. This receptor was identified in a human donor in good health. Some clones in this sample may be carry-over from other donors' samples. The chain is built from TRBV4-2 and TRBJ1-2; TRBD1 matches at 7 bases. The CDR3, as DNA: TGTGCCAGCAGGCCGACAGGGTCTAACTATGGCTACACCTTC. Protein sequence: CASRPTGSNYGYTF.